What follows is one TCR beta chain and its context. The record originates from a study of regulatory T cells in long-lasting Graves disease. The TCR beta library used iRepertoire HTBI primers with Arm-PCR amplification of CDR3. TCRdb ran MiXCR on the multiplex PCR reads and lists one entry per CDR3 protein. The sample consists of roughly 490,000 distinct CDR3 sequences, 22% of them appearing once. The CDR3 runs 14 residues. The junction had 7 bases not matched to a gene; V was cut back by 7 bases and J by 6 bases. Sample time point: persistent/refractory GD, antithyroid drugs over 5 years with positive TRAb. Isolated PBMC RNA provided the starting material for the TCR library.

The sequencing here drew on peripheral blood mononuclear cells (PBMCs), taken when the disease was refractory, from a patient treated with antithyroid drugs. V usage is TRBV12-3 or TRBV12-4 and J usage is TRBJ2-2; 8 positions match TRBD1. This TCR was recovered from a female donor with Graves disease. CDR3 amino acids: CASMTGDRAGELFF. CDR3 DNA sequence: TGTGCCAGCATGACAGGGGATCGCGCCGGGGAGCTGTTTTTT.